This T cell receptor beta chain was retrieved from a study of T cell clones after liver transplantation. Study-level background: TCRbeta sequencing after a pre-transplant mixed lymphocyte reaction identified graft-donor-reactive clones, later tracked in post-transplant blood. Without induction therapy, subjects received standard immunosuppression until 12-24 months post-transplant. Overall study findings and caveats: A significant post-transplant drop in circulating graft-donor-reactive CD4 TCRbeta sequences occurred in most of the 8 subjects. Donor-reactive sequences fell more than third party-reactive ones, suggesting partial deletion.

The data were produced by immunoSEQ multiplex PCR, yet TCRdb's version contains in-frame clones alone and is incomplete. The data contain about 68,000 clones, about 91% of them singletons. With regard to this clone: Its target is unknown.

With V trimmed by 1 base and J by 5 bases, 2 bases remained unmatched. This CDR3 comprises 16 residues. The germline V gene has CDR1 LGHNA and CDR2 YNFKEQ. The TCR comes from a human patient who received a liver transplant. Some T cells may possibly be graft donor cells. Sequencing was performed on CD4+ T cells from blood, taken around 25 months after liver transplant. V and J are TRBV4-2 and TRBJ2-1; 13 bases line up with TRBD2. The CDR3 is CASSQAGTSGDNEQFF. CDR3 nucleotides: TGTGCCAGCAGCCAAGCTGGGACTAGCGGGGACAATGAGCAGTTCTTC.